Detailed here is one TCR beta chain. What it binds is not known. This CDR3 is 14 amino acids long. CDR1 is SGHAT, CDR2 FQDESV, per germline (reference sequence). Unmatched junction bases numbered 5, after V lost 2 bases and J lost 7 bases. Each of the sorted populations had a purity greater than 98%. The study reverse transcribed the entire isolated RNA, so it sequenced expressed TCRB transcripts. TCRdb keeps only in-frame clones here, not all; method: immunoSEQ multiplex PCR. The sample has more than 350,000 clones, roughly 10% seen once; the top ten hold 0.045% to 0.06%. This entry belongs to a study of beta chain features in type 1 diabetes. Across the study: Sorted cells numbering under 110 million were examined across all samples.

Overall study findings and caveats: For cells with high TCR expression, cDNA sequencing could yield over-representation. Amplification by PCR could prefer shorter templates, with the same effect in patients and controls.

The sample was naive CD4+ T cells from blood. This chain connects TRBV11-1 to TRBJ2-1, with 7 bases aligning to TRBD2. The receptor was isolated from a woman between 18 and 29 years old in good health. This CDR3 reads CASSLSTSANEQFF. The CDR3 DNA sequence: TGTGCCAGCAGCTTATCCACTAGCGCGAATGAGCAGTTCTTC.